This T cell receptor beta chain was sequenced during a study of CD8 T cells in Susac syndrome. Random hexamers were used to reverse transcribe the RNA input (about 0.45 to 1 ug). TCRdb reprocessed the immunoSEQ multiplex PCR reads with MiXCR, giving one entry per CDR3 protein. The sample includes around 220,000 distinct CDR3 sequences, 92% of them seen just once. This TCR was recovered from a human donor with multiple sclerosis. Sequencing was performed on CD8+ T cells from PBMCs.

This CDR3 is CASSMGLAGPYEQYF. CDR3 DNA: TGTGCCAGTAGTATGGGACTAGCGGGGCCTTACGAGCAGTACTTC. The chain uses TRBV19 and TRBJ2-7; TRBD2 matches at 13 bases. CDR3 size: 15 residues. CDR1 LNHDA and CDR2 SQIVND come from the germline V gene (reference sequence). V was clipped by 3 bases and J by 4 bases; unmatched bases: 3. Supplemented by reference TRBV19 and TRBJ2-7, the full variable domain reads DGGITQSPKYLFRKEGQNVTLSCEQNLNHDAMYWYRQDPGQGLRLIYYSQIVNDFQKGDIAEGYSVSREKKESFPLTVTSAQKNPTAFYLCASSMGLAGPYEQYFGPGTRLTVT.